These 15 T cell receptor beta chains were sequenced from one sample in a study of OX40 agonist ivuxolimab in advanced cancers. Preparation of the library involved the immunoSEQ multiplex PCR assay. TCRdb holds this immuneACCESS table with in-frame rearrangements only. Some clones are missing; in checked studies, unresolved V genes explain under half, and the rest has no known cause. A total of around 62,000 clones appear in this sample, 65% to 90% of them only once. The biggest ten clones account for about 1.6% of the sample. Sequenced here: CD4+ or CD8+ T cells sorted from blood, sampled in a trial of the OX40 agonist ivuxolimab. These receptors originate from an adult with an advanced solid tumor such as melanoma, head and neck, liver or kidney cancer.

The chain recombines TRBV7-2 with TRBJ1-5, with TRBD1 as a possible D gene (6 bases). This CDR3 is built from 15 residues. The V end was cut by 3 bases, the J end by 1 base, with 10 bases between. The V gene's germline CDR1 is SGHTA and CDR2 FQGNSA. The CDR3 nucleotides are TGTGCCAGCAGCTTGGGGGGGCCCAGCAATCAGCCCCAGCATTTT. This translates into CASSLGGPSNQPQHF.

The J gene is TRBJ2-1, the V gene TRBV9; TRBD1 is a possible D gene (5 bases). The germline V and J ends were trimmed by 0 bases and 5 bases, with 12 bases remaining between them. The CDR3 is made up of 15 amino acids. Germline V gives CDR1 SGDLS, CDR2 YYNGEE. For the CDR3, the DNA is TGTGCCAGCAGCGTAGAGGGGTCCAATCACAATGAGCAGTTCTTC. It is translated as CASSVEGSNHNEQFF.

With regard to this clone: The same CDR3 can be traced to other DNA sequences in this sample. The rearrangement links TRBV10-3 to TRBJ1-1; unclear D gene. The CDR3 contains 13 residues. Deletions cut 3 bases from V and 3 bases from J, with 8 bases between. Germline V gives CDR1 ENHRY, CDR2 SYGVKD. The CDR3 DNA sequence: TGTGCCATCAGTGAAGGTGGTTACACTGAAGCTTTCTTT. It specifies CAISEGGYTEAFF.

The chain employs TRBV10-3 and TRBJ2-2; 9 bases fit TRBD1. In germline, CDR1 is ENHRY, CDR2 SYGVKD. The CDR3 is made up of 15 amino acids. The V segment lost 10 bases and the J segment 1 base; nucleotides outside the gene matches: 7. Here the CDR3 DNA reads TGTGCCACCGGGGGACAGGGCTTGAACACCGGGGAGCTGTTTTTT. This sequence encodes CATGGQGLNTGELFF.

The V call is TRBV28, the J call TRBJ2-1; 7 nucleotides match TRBD2. The CDR3 covers 14 residues. J was trimmed by 7 bases and V by 6 bases; bases with no gene match: 9. The germline CDR1 and CDR2 sequences are MDHEN and SYDVKM. As DNA, the CDR3 is TGTGCCAGCAGGTCTTTTGGGGGGGTTAATGAGCAGTTCTTC. It encodes CASRSFGGVNEQFF.

Points on this clone: It is unclear where the CDR3 begins or ends on the DNA, so no DNA is shown, and the CDR3 is as TCRdb lists it. The chain carries TRBV5-1 and TRBJ2-7; the D call in the table, TRBD2, was not verified against the DNA. Looked up from germline, CDR1 is SGHRS and CDR2 is YFSETQ. The CDR3 is 14 amino acids in total, end residues counted. CDR3 loop: CASSSGGKSYEQYF.

The chain links TRBV6-1 to TRBJ1-2, with a weak D call TRBD1 (5 bases). Germline V gene lookup returns CDR1 MNHNS and CDR2 SASEGT. Trimming shortened V by 0 bases and J by 3 bases, and 11 bases separated the two germline ends. This CDR3 is 15 amino acids long. The CDR3 sequence: CASSEAGRGHYGYTF. DNA of the CDR3: TGTGCCAGCAGTGAAGCGGGTCGGGGCCACTATGGCTACACCTTC.

The chain has TRBV28 and TRBJ2-1; D remains ambiguous. The CDR3 loop spans 13 amino acids. V was pared by 6 bases and J by 0 bases, with 6 bases between. Per germline, CDR1 MDHEN and CDR2 SYDVKM. The CDR3, as DNA: TGTGCCAGCAGCACGGGCTCCTACAATGAGCAGTTCTTC. The encoded protein is CASSTGSYNEQFF.

V gene TRBV28 combines with J gene TRBJ1-5; possibly TRBD1 for D (6 bases). V gave up 10 bases and J gave up 0 bases, with 19 bases separating them. Germline CDR1 is MDHEN and CDR2 is SYDVKM. This CDR3 is 16 amino acids long. The CDR3 here is CATGFSTGHSNQPQHF. CDR3 nucleotides: TGTGCCACCGGGTTCTCGACAGGCCATAGCAATCAGCCCCAGCATTTT.

This rearrangement joins TRBV10-3 to TRBJ2-7; tentative D call: TRBD2 (5 bases). V was clipped by 4 bases and J by 3 bases, with 10 bases between them. CDR1 and CDR2 from the germline V gene are ENHRY and SYGVKD. The CDR3 covers 13 residues. DNA of the CDR3: TGTGCCATCAGTGCTGGGAGAGACTACGAGCAGTACTTC. Residues: CAISAGRDYEQYF.

The rearrangement joins TRBV5-6 to TRBJ1-2, with D tentatively TRBD1 (6 bases). V shed 2 bases and J shed 8 bases, with 7 bases lying between them. The length of the CDR3 is 11 residues. The germline V gene has CDR1 SGHDT and CDR2 YYEEEE. CDR3: CASSFRGGYTF. CDR3 sequence (DNA): TGTGCCAGCAGCTTCAGGGGAGGCTACACCTTC. Drawing the rest from reference TRBV5-6 and TRBJ1-2, the complete variable domain is DAGVTQSPTHLIKTRGQQVTLRCSPKSGHDTVSWYQQALGQGPQFIFQYYEEEERQRGNFPDRFSGHQFPNYSSELNVNALLLGDSALYLCASSFRGGYTFGSGTRLTVV.

The rearrangement links TRBV10-1 to TRBJ2-5; 8 bases line up with TRBD1. The CDR3 extends over 13 amino acids. Germline CDR1 reads WNHNN; CDR2 reads SYGVQD (reference sequence). Unmatched junction bases numbered 1, after V lost 2 bases and J lost 5 bases. The CDR3 sequence is CASSENRGETQYF. CDR3 nucleotides: TGCGCCAGCAGTGAGAACAGGGGGGAGACCCAGTACTTC.

The J gene is TRBJ2-2, the V gene TRBV19; weak D call: TRBD2 (5 bases). Germline loops: CDR1 LNHDA, CDR2 SQIVND (reference sequence). Trimming stripped 7 bases from V and 4 bases from J, with 13 bases between. The CDR3 is 14 residues long. This CDR3 is CASTRAAFTGELFF. The CDR3 DNA is TGTGCCAGTACGCGGGCAGCATTCACCGGGGAGCTGTTTTTT.

This chain connects TRBV28 to TRBJ1-2; D gene unclear. The V gene lost 4 bases and the J gene lost 2 bases, with 11 bases spanning the gap. The germline V gene encodes CDR1 MDHEN and CDR2 SYDVKM. This CDR3 has 14 amino acids. CDR3 region: CASSYVTENYGYTF. The CDR3 region has the DNA TGTGCCAGCAGTTATGTAACGGAGAACTATGGCTACACCTTC.

A few counts support this clone. The V call is TRBV18, the J call TRBJ2-4; D may be TRBD2 (5 bases). Between the trimmed V and J ends, which lost 3 bases and 8 bases, there was a span of 11 bases. The V gene's germline CDR1 is KGHSH and CDR2 LQKENI. CDR3 length equals 13 residues. The CDR3 DNA sequence: TGTGCCAGCTCACCTTCCCGGGAAGACATTCAGTACTTC. It yields the protein CASSPSREDIQYF. Full variable domain (remainder filled in from reference TRBV18 and TRBJ2-4): NAGVMQNPRHLVRRRGQEARLRCSPMKGHSHVYWYRQLPEEGLKFMVYLQKENIIDESGMPKERFSAEFPKEGPSILRIQQVVRGDSAAYFCASSPSREDIQYFGAGTRLSVL.